This is a list of T cell receptor beta chains from one sample in a study of cytomegalovirus exposure and HLA in healthy donors. Method: immunoSEQ multiplex PCR; TCRdb's copy keeps in-frame clones and lacks some. The sample lists 200,000 to 300,000 clones; roughly 80% were seen once. What was sequenced was PBMCs. All receptors derive from a woman aged 35 to 49 in good health and CMV-seropositive. The CDR3 runs from the conserved cysteine through the conserved F or W. A D gene is named only where the DNA matches it firmly. Rows may omit the clone size; those that give it use once, few, many or a size class.

cdr3_length j_call v_call d_call clone_size cdr3_nt cdr3_aa
15 TRBJ2-3 TRBV7-2 . . TGTGCCAGCAGCCGGCAGCGGATGAGCACAGATACGCAGTATTTT CASSRQRMSTDTQYF
15 TRBJ1-1 TRBV7-9 . . TGTGCCAGCAGCTCCGGCCTCGGGACACGAACTGAAGCTTTCTTT CASSSGLGTRTEAFF
15 TRBJ2-2 TRBV18 TRBD1 . TGTGCCAGCTCACGACAGGGGCCGAACACCGGGGAGCTGTTTTTT CASSRQGPNTGELFF
17 TRBJ2-5 TRBV9 TRBD2 once TGTGCCAGCAGCGTAGAGGGGACTAGCGGGGGGCGAGAGACCCAGTACTTC CASSVEGTSGGRETQYF
13 TRBJ1-1 TRBV10-3 TRBD1 . TGTGCCATCAGTACAGGGGAAAACACTGAAGCTTTCTTT CAISTGENTEAFF
15 TRBJ1-1 TRBV7-9 TRBD1 few TGTGCCAGCAGCCCAACCGGGACAGGGTTCACTGAAGCTTTCTTT CASSPTGTGFTEAFF
13 TRBJ1-2 TRBV5-4 TRBD1 . TGTGCCAGCAGCCCGGGACAGGGTTATGGCTACACCTTC CASSPGQGYGYTF
15 TRBJ2-7 TRBV19 TRBD1 . TGTGCCAGTTCCCGTTTTTCAGGGGGCGCCTACGAGCAGTACTTC CASSRFSGGAYEQYF
15 TRBJ2-3 TRBV30 TRBD2 . TGTGCCTGGTCGGAACTAGCGGGCCTCACAGATACGCAGTATTTT CAWSELAGLTDTQYF
14 TRBJ2-7 TRBV19 . . TGTGCCAGTAGTTTCGGGAGAAGCTCCTACGAGCAGTACTTC CASSFGRSSYEQYF
13 TRBJ1-2 TRBV28 TRBD1 once TGTGCCAGCAGTACCACAGGGGTGGGAGGCTACACCTTC CASSTTGVGGYTF
12 TRBJ1-2 TRBV7-2 TRBD1 . TGTGCCAGCAGCCCTAGGGACAGGGGTTTCACCTTC CASSPRDRGFTF
11 TRBJ2-5 TRBV20-1 TRBD1 . TGCAGTGCTGGGCGACAGGGGGGGCAGTACTTC CSAGRQGGQYF
15 TRBJ1-1 TRBV7-2 . few TGTGCCAGCAGCTTAGTAGGCCGGTGGAGCACTGAAGCTTTCTTT CASSLVGRWSTEAFF
15 TRBJ1-5 TRBV11-2 TRBD1 . TGTGCCAGCAGCTTAGCCCCCGACAGGGCTCAGCCCCAGCATTTT CASSLAPDRAQPQHF
12 TRBJ2-7 TRBV7-9 TRBD2 . TGTGCCAGCAGCTTCGGCGGGGGGGAGCAGTACTTC CASSFGGGEQYF
15 TRBJ1-5 TRBV5-8 . . TGTGCCAGCACCAAACTCCGGGGGGCCGGTCAGCCCCAGCATTTT CASTKLRGAGQPQHF
15 TRBJ1-5 TRBV30 TRBD1 . TGTGCCTGGTCTGAGGACAGGGGGAAAAGTCAGCCCCAGCATTTT CAWSEDRGKSQPQHF
14 TRBJ1-4 TRBV18 . . TGTGCCAGCTCACCAACGGTCCAGGGTGAAAAACTGTTTTTT CASSPTVQGEKLFF
12 TRBJ2-3 TRBV10-1 . once TGCGCCACCGGACTGAGCACAGATACGCAGTATTTT CATGLSTDTQYF
13 TRBJ1-1 TRBV29-1 . . TGCAGCGTTGCCCCCGGGAGCGGGCCTGAAGCTTTCTTT CSVAPGSGPEAFF
16 TRBJ2-5 TRBV7-3 TRBD2 once TGTGCCAGCAGCTTTTTAGCGGGGGGGCCAAAGGAGACCCAGTACTTC CASSFLAGGPKETQYF
14 TRBJ1-2 TRBV27 . once TGTGCCAGCAGTTTATCGCGCAGGGATAGTCGCTACACCTTC CASSLSRRDSRYTF
14 TRBJ1-1 TRBV9 . . TGTGCCAGCAGCGTAGCTACCGCGGGCACTGAAGCTTTCTTT CASSVATAGTEAFF
15 TRBJ1-1 TRBV5-5 TRBD1 . TGTGCCAGCAGCAGTCCCGGGACAGGGAACACTGAAGCTTTCTTT CASSSPGTGNTEAFF
11 TRBJ2-3 TRBV11-3 . . TGTGCCAGTGCGCACACAGATACGCAGTATTTT CASAHTDTQYF
15 TRBJ2-5 TRBV7-2 TRBD2 . TGTGCCAGCAGCGATAGCGGGAGACCTCAAGAGACCCAGTACTTC CASSDSGRPQETQYF